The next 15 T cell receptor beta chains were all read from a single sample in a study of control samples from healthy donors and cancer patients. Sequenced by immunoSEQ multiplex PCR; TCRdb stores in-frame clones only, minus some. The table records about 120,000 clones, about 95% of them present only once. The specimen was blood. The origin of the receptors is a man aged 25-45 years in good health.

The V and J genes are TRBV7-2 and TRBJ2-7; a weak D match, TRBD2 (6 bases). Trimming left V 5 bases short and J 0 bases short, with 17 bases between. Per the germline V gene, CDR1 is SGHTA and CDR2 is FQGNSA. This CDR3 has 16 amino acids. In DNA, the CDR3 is TGTGCCAGCAGCGTTCTCGGCGGGGTTCCCTCCTACGAGCAGTACTTC. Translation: CASSVLGGVPSYEQYF. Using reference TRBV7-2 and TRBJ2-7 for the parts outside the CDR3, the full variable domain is GAGVSQSPSNKVTEKGKDVELRCDPISGHTALYWYRQSLGQGLEFLIYFQGNSAPDKSGLPSDRFSAERTGGSVSTLTIQRTQQEDSAVYLCASSVLGGVPSYEQYFGPGTRLTVT.

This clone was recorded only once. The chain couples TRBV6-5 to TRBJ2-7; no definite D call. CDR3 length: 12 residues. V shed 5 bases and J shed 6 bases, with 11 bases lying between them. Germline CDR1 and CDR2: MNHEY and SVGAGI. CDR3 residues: CASSLGLSEQYF. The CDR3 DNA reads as TGTGCCAGCAGTCTGGGGTTGAGCGAGCAGTACTTC.

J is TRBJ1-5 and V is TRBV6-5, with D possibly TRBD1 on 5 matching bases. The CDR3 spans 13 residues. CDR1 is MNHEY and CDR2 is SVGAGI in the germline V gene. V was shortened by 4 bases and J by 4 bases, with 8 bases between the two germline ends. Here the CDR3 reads CASSSRQNQPQHF. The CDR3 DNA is TGTGCCAGCAGTTCAAGACAGAATCAGCCCCAGCATTTT.

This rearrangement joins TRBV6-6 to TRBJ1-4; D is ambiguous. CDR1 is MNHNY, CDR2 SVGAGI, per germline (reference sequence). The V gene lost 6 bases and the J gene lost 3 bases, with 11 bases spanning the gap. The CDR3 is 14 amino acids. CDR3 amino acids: CASRPGSPNEKLFF. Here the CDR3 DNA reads TGTGCCAGCAGGCCCGGGAGCCCTAATGAAAAACTGTTTTTT.

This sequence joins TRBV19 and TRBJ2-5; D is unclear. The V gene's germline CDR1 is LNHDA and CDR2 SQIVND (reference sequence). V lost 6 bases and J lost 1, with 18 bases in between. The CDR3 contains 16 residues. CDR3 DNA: TGTGCCAGTAGACCAGGACGGGCGGCTCTCCAAGAGACCCAGTACTTC. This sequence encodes CASRPGRAALQETQYF.

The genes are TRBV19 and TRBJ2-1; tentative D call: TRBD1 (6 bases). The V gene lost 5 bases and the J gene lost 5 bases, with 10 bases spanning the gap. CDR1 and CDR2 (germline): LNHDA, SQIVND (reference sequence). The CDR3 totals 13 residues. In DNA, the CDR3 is TGTGCCAGTAGTTACAGGGTCCACAATGAGCAGTTCTTC. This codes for CASSYRVHNEQFF.

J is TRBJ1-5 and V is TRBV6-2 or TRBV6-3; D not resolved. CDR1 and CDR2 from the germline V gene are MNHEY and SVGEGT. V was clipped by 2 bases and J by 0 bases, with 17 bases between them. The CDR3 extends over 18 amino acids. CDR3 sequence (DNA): TGTGCCAGCAGTTACATGGCAGCTGGGCCGTATAGCAATCAGCCCCAGCATTTT. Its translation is CASSYMAAGPYSNQPQHF.

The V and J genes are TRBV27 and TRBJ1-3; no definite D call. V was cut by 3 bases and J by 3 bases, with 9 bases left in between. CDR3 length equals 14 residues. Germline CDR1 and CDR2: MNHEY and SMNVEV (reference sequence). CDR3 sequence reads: CASSLAGYGNTIYF. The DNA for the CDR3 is TGTGCCAGCAGTTTGGCGGGGTATGGAAACACCATATATTTT.

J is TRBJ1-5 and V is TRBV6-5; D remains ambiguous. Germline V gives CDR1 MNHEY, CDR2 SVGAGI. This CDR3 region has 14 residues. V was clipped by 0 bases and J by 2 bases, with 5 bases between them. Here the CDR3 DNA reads TGTGCCAGCAGTTACTCCCGGGGCAATCAGCCCCAGCATTTT. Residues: CASSYSRGNQPQHF.

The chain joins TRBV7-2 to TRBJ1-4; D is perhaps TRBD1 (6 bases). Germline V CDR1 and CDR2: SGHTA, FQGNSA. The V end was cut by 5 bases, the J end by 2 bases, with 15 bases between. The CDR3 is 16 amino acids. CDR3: CASSTTGGVTNEKLFF. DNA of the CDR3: TGTGCCAGCAGCACGACAGGAGGGGTCACTAATGAAAAACTGTTTTTT.

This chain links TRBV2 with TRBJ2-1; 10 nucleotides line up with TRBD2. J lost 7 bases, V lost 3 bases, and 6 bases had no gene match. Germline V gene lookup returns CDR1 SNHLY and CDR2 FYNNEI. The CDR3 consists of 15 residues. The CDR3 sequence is CASSDQAGGQNEQFF. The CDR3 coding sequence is TGTGCCAGCAGTGATCAAGCGGGGGGGCAAAATGAGCAGTTCTTC.

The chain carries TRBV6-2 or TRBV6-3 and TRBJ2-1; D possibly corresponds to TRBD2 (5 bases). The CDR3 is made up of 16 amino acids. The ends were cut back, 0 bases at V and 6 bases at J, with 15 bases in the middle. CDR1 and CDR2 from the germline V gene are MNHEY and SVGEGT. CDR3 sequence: CASSYSGLAQPNEQFF. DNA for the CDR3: TGTGCCAGCAGTTACTCAGGCCTAGCCCAACCCAATGAGCAGTTCTTC.

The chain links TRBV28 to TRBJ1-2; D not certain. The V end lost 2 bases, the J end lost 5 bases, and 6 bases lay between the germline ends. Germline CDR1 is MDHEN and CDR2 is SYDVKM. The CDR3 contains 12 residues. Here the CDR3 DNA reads TGTGCCAGCAGTTTAGGGTATTATGGCTACACCTTC. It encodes CASSLGYYGYTF.

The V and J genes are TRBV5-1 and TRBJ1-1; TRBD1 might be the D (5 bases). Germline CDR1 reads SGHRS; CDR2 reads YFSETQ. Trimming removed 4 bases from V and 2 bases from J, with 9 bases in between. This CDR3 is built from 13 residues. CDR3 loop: CASSARDNTEAFF. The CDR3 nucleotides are TGCGCCAGCAGCGCCCGGGACAACACTGAAGCTTTCTTT. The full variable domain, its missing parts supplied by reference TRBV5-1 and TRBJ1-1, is KAGVTQTPRYLIKTRGQQVTLSCSPISGHRSVSWYQQTPGQGLQFLFEYFSETQRNKGNFPGRFSGRQFSNSRSEMNVSTLELGDSALYLCASSARDNTEAFFGQGTRLTVV.

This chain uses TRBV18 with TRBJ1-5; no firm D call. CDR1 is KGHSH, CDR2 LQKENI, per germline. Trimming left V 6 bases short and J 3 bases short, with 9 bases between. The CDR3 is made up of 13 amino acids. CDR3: CASSPDNNQPQHF. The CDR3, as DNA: TGTGCCAGCTCTCCAGACAACAATCAGCCCCAGCATTTT.